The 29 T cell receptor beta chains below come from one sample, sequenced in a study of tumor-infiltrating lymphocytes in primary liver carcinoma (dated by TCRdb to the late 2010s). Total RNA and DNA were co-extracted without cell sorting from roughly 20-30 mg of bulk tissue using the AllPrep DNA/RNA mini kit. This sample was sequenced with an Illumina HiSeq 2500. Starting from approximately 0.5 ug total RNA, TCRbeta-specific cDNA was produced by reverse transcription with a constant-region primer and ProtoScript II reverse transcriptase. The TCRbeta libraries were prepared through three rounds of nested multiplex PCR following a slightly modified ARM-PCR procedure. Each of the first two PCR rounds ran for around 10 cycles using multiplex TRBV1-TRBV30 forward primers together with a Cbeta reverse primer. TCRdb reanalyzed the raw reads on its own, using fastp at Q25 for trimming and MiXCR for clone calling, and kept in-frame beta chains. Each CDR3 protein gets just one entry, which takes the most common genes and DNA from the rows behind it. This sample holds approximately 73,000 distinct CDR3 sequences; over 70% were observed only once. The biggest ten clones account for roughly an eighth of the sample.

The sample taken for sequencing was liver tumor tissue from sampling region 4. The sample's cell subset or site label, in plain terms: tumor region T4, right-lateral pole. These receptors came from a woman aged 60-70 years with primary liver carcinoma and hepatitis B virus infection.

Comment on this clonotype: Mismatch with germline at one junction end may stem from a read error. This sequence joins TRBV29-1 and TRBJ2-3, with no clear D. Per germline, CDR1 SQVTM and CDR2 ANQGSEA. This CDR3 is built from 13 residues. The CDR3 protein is CSVAQTGTDTQYF. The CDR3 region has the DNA TGCAGCGTGGCCCAAACGGGCACAGATACACAGTATTTT.

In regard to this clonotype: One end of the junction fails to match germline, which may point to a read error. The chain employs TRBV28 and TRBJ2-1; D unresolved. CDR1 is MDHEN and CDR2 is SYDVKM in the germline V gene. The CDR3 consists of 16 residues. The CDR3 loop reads CASGFSGGSSYNEQFF. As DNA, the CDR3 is TGTGCCAGCGGTTTTTCGGGCGGTAGCTCCTACAATGAGCAGTTCTTC. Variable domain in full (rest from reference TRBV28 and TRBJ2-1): DVKVTQSSRYLVKRTGEKVFLECVQDMDHENMFWYRQDPGLGLRLIYFSYDVKMKEKGDIPEGYSVSREKKERFSLILESASTNQTSMYLCASGFSGGSSYNEQFFGPGTRLTVL.

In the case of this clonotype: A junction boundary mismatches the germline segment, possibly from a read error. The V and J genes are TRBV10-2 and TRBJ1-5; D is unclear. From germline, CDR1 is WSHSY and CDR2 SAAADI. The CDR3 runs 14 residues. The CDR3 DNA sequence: TGCGTCAGCAGTGAGTCATCGAGCGATCAGCCCCAGCATTTT. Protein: CVSSESSSDQPQHF.

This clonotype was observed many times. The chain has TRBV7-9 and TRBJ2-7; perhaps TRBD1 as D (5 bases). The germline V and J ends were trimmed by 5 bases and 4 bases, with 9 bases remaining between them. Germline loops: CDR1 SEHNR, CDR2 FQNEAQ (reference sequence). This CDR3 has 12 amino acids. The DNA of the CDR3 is TGTGCCAGCAGCACGCAGGGTTACGAGCAGTACTTC. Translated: CASSTQGYEQYF.

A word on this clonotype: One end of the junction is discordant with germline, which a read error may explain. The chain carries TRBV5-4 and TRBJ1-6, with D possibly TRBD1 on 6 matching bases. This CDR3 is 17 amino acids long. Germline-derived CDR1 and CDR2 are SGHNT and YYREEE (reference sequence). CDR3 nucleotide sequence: TGTGCCAGCACCTTAGGGGGGGTCGAGAAGAATAATTCACCCCACCACTTT. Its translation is CASTLGGVEKNNSPHHF.

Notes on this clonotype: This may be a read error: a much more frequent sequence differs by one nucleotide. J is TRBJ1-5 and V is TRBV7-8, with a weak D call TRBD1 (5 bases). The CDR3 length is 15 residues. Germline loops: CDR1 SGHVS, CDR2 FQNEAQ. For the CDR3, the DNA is TGTGCCAGCGGCTTAGTCGGGGGTGGCAATCAGCCCCAGCATTTT. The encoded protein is CASGLVGGGNQPQHF.

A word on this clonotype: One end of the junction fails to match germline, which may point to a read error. CDR3 nucleotides: TGTCCCAGCAGACCAGGGAGTGCAGATATGCAGTATTTT. It is translated as CPSRPGSADMQYF. This chain joins TRBV12-3 or TRBV12-4 and TRBJ2-3; D is perhaps TRBD1 or TRBD2 (5 bases each). The CDR3 totals 13 residues.

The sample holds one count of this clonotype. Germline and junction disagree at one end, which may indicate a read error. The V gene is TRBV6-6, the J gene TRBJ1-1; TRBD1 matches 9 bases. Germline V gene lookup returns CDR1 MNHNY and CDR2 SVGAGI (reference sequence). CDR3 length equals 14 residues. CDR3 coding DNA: TGTGTCAGCAATATACGGACAGGGGACAATGAAGCTTTATTT. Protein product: CVSNIRTGDNEALF.

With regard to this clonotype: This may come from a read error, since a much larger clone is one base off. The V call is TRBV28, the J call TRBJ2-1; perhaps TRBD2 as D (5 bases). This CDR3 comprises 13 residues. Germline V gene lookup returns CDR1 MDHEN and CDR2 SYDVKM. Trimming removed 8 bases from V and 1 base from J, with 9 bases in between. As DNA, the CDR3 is TGTGCCAGCGGGGAGAGATCCTACAATGAGCAGTTCTTC. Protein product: CASGERSYNEQFF. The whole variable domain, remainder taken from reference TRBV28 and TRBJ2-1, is DVKVTQSSRYLVKRTGEKVFLECVQDMDHENMFWYRQDPGLGLRLIYFSYDVKMKEKGDIPEGYSVSREKKERFSLILESASTNQTSMYLCASGERSYNEQFFGPGTRLTVL.

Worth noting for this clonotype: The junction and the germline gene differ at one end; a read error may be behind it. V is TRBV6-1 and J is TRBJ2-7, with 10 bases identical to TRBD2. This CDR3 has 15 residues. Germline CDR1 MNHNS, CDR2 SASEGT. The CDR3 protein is CASSDSSGSSCEQCF. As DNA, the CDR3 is TGTGCCAGCAGTGATTCTAGCGGGAGCTCCTGCGAGCAGTGCTTC.

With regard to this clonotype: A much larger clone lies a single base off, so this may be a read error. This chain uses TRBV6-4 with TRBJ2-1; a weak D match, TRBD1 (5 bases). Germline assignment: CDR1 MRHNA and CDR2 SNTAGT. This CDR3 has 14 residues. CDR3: CAGSDTDRSNEQFF. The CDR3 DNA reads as TGTGCCGGCAGTGACACTGACAGATCCAATGAGCAGTTCTTC.

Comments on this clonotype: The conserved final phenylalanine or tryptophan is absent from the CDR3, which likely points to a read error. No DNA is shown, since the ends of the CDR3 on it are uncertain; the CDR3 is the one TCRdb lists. CDR3 protein: CASSLMSVNTEVFL. The rearrangement uses TRBV11-1 and TRBJ1-1. The CDR3 adds up to 14 amino acids, both ends counted. Germline CDR1 is SGHAT and CDR2 is FQDESV (reference sequence).

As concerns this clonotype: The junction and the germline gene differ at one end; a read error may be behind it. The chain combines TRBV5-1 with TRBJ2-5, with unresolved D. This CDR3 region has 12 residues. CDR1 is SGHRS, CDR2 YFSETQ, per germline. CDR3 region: CASSLAEESQYF. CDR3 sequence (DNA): TGCGCTAGCAGCCTCGCGGAAGAGTCCCAGTACTTC. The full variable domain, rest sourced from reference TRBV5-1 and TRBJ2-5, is KAGVTQTPRYLIKTRGQQVTLSCSPISGHRSVSWYQQTPGQGLQFLFEYFSETQRNKGNFPGRFSGRQFSNSRSEMNVSTLELGDSALYLCASSLAEESQYFGPGTRLLVL.

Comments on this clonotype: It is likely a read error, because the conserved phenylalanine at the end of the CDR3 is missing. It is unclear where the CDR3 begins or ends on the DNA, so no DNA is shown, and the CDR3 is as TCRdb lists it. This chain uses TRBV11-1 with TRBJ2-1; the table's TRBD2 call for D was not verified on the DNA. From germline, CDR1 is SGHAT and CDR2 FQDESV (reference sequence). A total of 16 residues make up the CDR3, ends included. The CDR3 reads CASSQTASQSGNEQLL.

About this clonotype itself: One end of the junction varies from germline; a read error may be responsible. The CDR3 spells CVSGFGQGAIRYTF. The CDR3 bases are TGTGTCAGCGGATTCGGACAGGGGGCGATAAGATACACCTTC. This chain joins TRBV6-5 and TRBJ1-2; 11 bases map to TRBD1. Germline-derived CDR1 and CDR2 are MNHEY and SVGAGI. The CDR3 is 14 amino acids.

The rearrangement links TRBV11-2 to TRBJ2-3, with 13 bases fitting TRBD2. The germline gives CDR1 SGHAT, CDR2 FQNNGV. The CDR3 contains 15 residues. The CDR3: CVTSSGLAGPDTQYF. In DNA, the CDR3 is TGTGTCACTAGCTCGGGACTAGCGGGACCAGATACGCAGTATTTT.

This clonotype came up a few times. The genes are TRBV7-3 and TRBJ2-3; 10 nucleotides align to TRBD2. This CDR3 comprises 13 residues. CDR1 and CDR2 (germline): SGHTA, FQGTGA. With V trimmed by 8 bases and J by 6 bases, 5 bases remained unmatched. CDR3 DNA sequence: TGTGCCAGCGGGACTAGCGCACTGGATACGCAGTATTTT. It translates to CASGTSALDTQYF.

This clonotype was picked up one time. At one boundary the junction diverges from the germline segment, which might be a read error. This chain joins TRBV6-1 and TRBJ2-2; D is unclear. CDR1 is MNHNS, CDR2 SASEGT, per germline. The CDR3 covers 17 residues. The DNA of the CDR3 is TGTGCCAGGAGTGAGTTGACTCCTATAACGAACACCGGGGAGCTGTTTTTT. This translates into CARSELTPITNTGELFF.

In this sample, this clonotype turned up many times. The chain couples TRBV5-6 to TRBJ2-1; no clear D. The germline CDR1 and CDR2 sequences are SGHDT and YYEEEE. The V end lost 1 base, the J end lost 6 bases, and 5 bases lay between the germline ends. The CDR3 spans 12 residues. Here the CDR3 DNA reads TGTGCCAGCAGCTTGATTCGCAATGAGCAGTTCTTC. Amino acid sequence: CASSLIRNEQFF.

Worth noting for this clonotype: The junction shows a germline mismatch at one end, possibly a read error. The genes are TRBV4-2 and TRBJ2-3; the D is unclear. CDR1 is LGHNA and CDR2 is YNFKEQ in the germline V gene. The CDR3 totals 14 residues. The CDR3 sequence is CASSQVGHVDTQYF. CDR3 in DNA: TGTGCCAGCAGCCAAGTAGGGCACGTAGATACGCAGTACTTT.

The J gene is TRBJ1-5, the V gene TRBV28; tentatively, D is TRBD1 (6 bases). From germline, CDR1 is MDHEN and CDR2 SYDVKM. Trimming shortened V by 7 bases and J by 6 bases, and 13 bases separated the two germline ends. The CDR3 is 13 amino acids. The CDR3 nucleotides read TGTGCCAGCAAACAGGGTTTAGGTCAGCCCCAGCATTTT. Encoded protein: CASKQGLGQPQHF.

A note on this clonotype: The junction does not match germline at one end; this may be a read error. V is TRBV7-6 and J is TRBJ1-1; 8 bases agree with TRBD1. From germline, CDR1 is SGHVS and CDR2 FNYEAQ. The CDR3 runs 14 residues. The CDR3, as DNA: TGTGCCAGCAGCTTAGCGCAGGGGGCCGCTGATGCTTTCTTT. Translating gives CASSLAQGAADAFF.

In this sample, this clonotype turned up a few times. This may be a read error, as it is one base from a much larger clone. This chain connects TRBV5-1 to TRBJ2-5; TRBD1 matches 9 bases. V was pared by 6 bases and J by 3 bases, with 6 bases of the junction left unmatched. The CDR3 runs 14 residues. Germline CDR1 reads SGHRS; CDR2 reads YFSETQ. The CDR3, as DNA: TGCGCCAGCAACCCTCGGACAGGGGAAGAGACCCAGTACTTC. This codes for CASNPRTGEETQYF.

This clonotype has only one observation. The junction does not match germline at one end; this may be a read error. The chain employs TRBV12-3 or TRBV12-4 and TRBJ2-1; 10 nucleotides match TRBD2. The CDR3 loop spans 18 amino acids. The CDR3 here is CASSKTGWTSGSYNGQFF. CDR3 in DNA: TGTGCCAGCAGTAAAACTGGGTGGACTAGCGGATCCTACAATGGGCAGTTCTTC.

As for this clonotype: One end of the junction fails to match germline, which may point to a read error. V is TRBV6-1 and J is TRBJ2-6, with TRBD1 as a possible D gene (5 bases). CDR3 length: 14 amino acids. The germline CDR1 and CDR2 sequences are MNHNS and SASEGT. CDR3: CTSSDSYGANVLTF. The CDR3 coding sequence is TGTACCAGCAGTGACAGCTATGGGGCCAACGTCCTGACTTTC.

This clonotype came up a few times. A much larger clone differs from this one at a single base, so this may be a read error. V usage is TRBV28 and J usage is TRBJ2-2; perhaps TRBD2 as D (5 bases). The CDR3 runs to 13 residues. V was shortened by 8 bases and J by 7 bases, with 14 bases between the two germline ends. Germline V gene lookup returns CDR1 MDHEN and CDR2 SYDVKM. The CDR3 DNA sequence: TGTGCCAGCGTCAACGGAGGAATCGGGGAGCTGTTTTTT. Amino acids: CASVNGGIGELFF.

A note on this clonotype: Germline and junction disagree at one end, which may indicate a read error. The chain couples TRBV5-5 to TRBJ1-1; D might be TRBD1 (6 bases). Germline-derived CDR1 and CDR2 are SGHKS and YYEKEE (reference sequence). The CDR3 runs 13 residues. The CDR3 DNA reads TGTGTCAGCAGCTTTTCTGGACAGACTGAAGCCTTCTTT. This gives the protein CVSSFSGQTEAFF.

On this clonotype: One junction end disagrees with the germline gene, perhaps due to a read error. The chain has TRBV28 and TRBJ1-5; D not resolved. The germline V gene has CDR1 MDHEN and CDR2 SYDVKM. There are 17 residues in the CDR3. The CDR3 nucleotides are TGTGCCTGCAGTTTTTTTCGTCCGGGCAATAGGAGGCAGCCCCAGCATTTT. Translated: CACSFFRPGNRRQPQHF. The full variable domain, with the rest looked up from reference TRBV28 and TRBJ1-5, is DVKVTQSSRYLVKRTGEKVFLECVQDMDHENMFWYRQDPGLGLRLIYFSYDVKMKEKGDIPEGYSVSREKKERFSLILESASTNQTSMYLCACSFFRPGNRRQPQHFGDGTRLSIL.

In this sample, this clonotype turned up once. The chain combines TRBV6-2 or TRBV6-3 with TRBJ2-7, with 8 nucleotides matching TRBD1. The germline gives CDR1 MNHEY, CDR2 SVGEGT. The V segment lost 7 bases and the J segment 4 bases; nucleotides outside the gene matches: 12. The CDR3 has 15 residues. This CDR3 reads CASTSRQGRKYEQYF. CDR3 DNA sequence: TGTGCCAGCACCTCTCGACAGGGGCGAAAGTACGAGCAGTACTTC.